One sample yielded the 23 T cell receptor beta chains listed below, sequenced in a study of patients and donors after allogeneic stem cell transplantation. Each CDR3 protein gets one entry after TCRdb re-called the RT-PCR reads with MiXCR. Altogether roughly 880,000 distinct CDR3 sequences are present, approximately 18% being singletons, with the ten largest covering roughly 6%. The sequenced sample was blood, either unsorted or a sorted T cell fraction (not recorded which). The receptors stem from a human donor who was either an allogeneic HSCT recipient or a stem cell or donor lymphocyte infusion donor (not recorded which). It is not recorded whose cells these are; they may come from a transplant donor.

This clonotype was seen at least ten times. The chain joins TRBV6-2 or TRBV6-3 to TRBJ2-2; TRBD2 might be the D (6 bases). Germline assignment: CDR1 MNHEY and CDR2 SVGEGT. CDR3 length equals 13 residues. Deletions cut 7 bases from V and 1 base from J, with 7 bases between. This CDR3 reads CASTGRNTGELFF. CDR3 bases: TGTGCCAGCACCGGGAGGAACACCGGGGAGCTGTTTTTT.

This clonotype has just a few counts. Written as DNA, the CDR3 is TGCGCCAGCAGCAGTAGCGGGAGGAGCCAAGAGACCCAGTACTTC. It is translated as CASSSSGRSQETQYF. This sequence joins TRBV5-1 and TRBJ2-5; 10 nucleotides line up with TRBD2. V lost 4 bases, J lost 1 base, and 4 bases stayed unmatched. CDR3 size: 15 residues. CDR1 and CDR2 (germline): SGHRS, YFSETQ.

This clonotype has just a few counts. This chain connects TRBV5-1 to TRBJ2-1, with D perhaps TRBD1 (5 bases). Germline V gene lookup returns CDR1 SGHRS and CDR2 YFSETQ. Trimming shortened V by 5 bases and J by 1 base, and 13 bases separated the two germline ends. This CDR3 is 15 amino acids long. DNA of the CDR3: TGCGCCAGCAGGGGAACAGGTTTATCCTACAATGAGCAGTTCTTC. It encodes CASRGTGLSYNEQFF.

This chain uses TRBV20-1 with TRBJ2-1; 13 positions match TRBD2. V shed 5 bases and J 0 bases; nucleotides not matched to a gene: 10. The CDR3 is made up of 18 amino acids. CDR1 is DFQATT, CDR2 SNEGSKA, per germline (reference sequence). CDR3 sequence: CSAPPGLAGSSSYNEQFF. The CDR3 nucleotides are TGCAGTGCTCCTCCGGGACTAGCGGGGTCTAGCTCCTACAATGAGCAGTTCTTC.

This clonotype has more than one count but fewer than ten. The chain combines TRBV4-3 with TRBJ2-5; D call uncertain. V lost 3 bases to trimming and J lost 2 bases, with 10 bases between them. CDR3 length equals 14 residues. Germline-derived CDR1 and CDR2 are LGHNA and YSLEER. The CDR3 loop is CASSHRLVQETQYF. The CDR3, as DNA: TGCGCCAGCAGCCACCGACTGGTTCAAGAGACCCAGTACTTC.

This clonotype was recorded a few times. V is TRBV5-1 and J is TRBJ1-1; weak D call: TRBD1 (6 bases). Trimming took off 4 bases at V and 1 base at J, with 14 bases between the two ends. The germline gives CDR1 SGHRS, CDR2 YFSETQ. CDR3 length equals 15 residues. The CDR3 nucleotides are TGCGCCAGCAGCCTCACCAGGGGTGGGAACACTGAAGCTTTCTTT. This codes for CASSLTRGGNTEAFF.

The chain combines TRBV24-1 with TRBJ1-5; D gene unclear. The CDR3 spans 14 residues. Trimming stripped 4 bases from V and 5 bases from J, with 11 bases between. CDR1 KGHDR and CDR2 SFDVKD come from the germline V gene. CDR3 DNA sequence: TGTGCCACCAGTGACGCACCCCTTTATCAGCCCCAGCATTTT. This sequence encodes CATSDAPLYQPQHF.

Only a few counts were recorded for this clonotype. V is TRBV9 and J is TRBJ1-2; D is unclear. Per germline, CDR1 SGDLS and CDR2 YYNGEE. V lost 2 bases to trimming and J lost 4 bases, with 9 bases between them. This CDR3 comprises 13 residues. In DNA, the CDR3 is TGTGCCAGCAGCGTGGACGGAATCTATGGCTACACCTTC. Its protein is CASSVDGIYGYTF. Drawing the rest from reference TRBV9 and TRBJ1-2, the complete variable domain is DSGVTQTPKHLITATGQRVTLRCSPRSGDLSVYWYQQSLDQGLQFLIQYYNGEERAKGNILERFSAQQFPDLHSELNLSSLELGDSALYFCASSVDGIYGYTFGSGTRLTVV.

The CDR3 region has the DNA TGTGCCAGCAGCCAAGATCGACGCCAGCCCCAGCATTTT. It specifies CASSQDRRQPQHF. The V gene is TRBV3-1, the J gene TRBJ1-5; no firm D call. Germline values: CDR1 LGHDT, CDR2 YNNKEL (reference sequence). Trimming took 0 bases from V and 7 from J, leaving 7 bases between them. The CDR3 consists of 13 residues.

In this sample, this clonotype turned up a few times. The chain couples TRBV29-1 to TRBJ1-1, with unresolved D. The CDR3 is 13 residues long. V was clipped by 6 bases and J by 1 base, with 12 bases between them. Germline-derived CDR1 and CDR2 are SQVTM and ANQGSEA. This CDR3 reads CSVNTAGNTEAFF. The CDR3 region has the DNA TGCAGCGTCAACACGGCAGGGAACACTGAAGCTTTCTTT.

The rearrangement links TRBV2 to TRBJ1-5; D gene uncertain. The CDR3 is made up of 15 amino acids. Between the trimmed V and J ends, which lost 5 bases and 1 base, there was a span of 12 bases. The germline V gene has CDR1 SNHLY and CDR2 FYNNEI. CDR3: CASSRTTISNQPQHF. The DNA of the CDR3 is TGTGCCAGCAGTCGGACTACTATCAGCAATCAGCCCCAGCATTTT.

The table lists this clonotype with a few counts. CDR3 region: CASSQVPRVLDGYTF. CDR3 DNA: TGTGCCAGCAGCCAAGTCCCCAGGGTGTTAGATGGCTACACCTTC. The rearrangement uses TRBV3-1 and TRBJ1-2, with D maybe TRBD1 (5 bases). The CDR3 consists of 15 residues. Germline V CDR1 and CDR2: LGHDT, YNNKEL (reference sequence). Trimming shortened V by 1 base and J by 6 bases, and 15 bases separated the two germline ends.

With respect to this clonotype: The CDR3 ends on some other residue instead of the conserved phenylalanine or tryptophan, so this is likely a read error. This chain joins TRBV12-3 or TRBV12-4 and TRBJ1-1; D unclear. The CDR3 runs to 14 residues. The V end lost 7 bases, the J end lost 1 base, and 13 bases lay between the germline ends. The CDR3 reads CASTTRGPNTEAFL. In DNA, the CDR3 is TGTGCCAGCACCACCAGAGGGCCGAACACTGAAGCTTTCCTT.

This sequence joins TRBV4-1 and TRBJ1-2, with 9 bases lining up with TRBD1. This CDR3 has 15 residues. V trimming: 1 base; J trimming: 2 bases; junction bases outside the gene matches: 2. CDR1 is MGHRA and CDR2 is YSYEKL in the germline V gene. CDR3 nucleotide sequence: TGCGCCAGCAGCCAAGGGGACAGGGTAAACTATGGCTACACCTTC. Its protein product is CASSQGDRVNYGYTF.

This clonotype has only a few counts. CDR3: CSAYRTGRNYGYTF. The DNA for the CDR3 is TGCAGTGCCTACCGGACAGGGCGGAACTATGGCTACACCTTC. The V call is TRBV20-1, the J call TRBJ1-2; 8 bases agree with TRBD1. Trimming at V came to 6 bases and at J to 2 bases, leaving 8 bases not matched to a gene. The CDR3 has 14 amino acids. Germline V gene lookup returns CDR1 DFQATT and CDR2 SNEGSKA (reference sequence).

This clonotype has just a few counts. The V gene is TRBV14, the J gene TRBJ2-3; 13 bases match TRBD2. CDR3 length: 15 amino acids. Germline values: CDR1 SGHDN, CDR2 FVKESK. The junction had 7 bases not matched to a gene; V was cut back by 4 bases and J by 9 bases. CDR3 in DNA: TGTGCCAGCAGCCGCGGACTAGCGGGAGCTGCGACGCAGTATTTT. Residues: CASSRGLAGAATQYF.

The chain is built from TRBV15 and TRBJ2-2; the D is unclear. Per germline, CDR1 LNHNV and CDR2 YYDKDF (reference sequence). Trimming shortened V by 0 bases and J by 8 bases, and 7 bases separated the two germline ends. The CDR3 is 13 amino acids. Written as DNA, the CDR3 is TGTGCCACCAGCAGAGATCGACGGGGGGAGCTGTTTTTT. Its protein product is CATSRDRRGELFF.

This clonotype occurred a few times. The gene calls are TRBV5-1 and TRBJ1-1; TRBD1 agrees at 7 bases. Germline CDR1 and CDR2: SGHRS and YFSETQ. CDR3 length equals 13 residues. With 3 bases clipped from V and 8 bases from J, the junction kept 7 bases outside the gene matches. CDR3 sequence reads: CASSSQMTGEAFF. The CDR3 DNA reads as TGCGCCAGCAGCTCCCAAATGACAGGGGAAGCTTTCTTT.

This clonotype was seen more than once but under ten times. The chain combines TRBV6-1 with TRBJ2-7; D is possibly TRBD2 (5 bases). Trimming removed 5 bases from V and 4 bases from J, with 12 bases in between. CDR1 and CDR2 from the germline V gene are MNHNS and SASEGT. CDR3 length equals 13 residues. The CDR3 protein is CASSHREKYEQYF. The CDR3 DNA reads TGTGCCAGCAGTCACCGGGAAAAATACGAGCAGTACTTC.

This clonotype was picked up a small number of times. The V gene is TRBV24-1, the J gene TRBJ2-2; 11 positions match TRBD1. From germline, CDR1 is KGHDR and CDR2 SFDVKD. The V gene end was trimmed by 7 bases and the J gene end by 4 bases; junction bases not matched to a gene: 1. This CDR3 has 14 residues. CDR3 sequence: CATRGQGGTGELFF. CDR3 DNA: TGTGCCACCAGGGGACAGGGGGGCACCGGGGAGCTGTTTTTT.

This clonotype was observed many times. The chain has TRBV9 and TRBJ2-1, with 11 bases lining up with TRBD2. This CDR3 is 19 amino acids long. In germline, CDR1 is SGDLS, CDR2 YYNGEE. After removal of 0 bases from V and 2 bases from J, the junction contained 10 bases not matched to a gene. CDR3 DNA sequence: TGTGCCAGCAGCGTAGCCGGTGTTTTAGCGGGGGGGCCCTACAATGAGCAGTTCTTC. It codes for CASSVAGVLAGGPYNEQFF.

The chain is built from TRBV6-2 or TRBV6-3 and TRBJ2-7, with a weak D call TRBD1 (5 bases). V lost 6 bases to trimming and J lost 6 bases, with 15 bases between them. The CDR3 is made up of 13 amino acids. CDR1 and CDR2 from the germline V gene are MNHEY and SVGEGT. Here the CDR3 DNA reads TGTGCCAGCAGATTAGGGGTATCCACCGAGCAGTACTTC. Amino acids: CASRLGVSTEQYF.

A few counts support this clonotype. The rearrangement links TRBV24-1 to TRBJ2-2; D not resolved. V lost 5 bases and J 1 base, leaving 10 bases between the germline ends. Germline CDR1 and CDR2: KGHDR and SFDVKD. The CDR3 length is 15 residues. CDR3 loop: CATSAPRKNTGELFF. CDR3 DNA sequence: TGTGCCACCAGTGCTCCCCGGAAGAACACCGGGGAGCTGTTTTTT.